The 29 T cell receptor beta chains listed next were all sequenced from one sample in a study of T cell responses to AZD1222 COVID-19 vaccine. TCRdb's copy holds only in-frame clones and misses some; the assay was immunoSEQ multiplex PCR. The sample contains approximately 160,000 clones, 91% of which appear only once. The sequenced sample was peripheral blood, obtained on day 0 of AZD1222 vaccination. These receptors were taken from an adult in good health.

The gene calls are TRBV5-4 and TRBJ1-1; TRBD1 matches at 9 bases. CDR1 is SGHNT and CDR2 is YYREEE in the germline V gene (reference sequence). The CDR3 loop spans 16 amino acids. The junction had 11 bases not matched to a gene; V was cut back by 4 bases and J by 4 bases. CDR3 coding DNA: TGTGCCAGCAGCCGTCCCGGGACAGGGTGGGGCACTGAAGCTTTCTTT. Translating it yields CASSRPGTGWGTEAFF.

The V gene is TRBV5-1, the J gene TRBJ2-7, with 11 bases aligning to TRBD2. The CDR3 spans 15 residues. Germline lookup yields CDR1 SGHRS and CDR2 YFSETQ. V was clipped by 0 bases and J by 5 bases; unmatched bases: 4. The CDR3 coding sequence is TGCGCCAGCAGCTTGGAACTAGCGGGAGTCGACGAGCAGTACTTC. Translated, it gives CASSLELAGVDEQYF.

CDR3 sequence: CASTTGGDTQYF. In nucleotides, the CDR3 is TGTGCCAGCACTACAGGGGGAGATACGCAGTATTTT. This rearrangement joins TRBV27 to TRBJ2-3; 8 nucleotides agree with TRBD1. Germline V gives CDR1 MNHEY, CDR2 SMNVEV (reference sequence). The CDR3 runs to 12 residues. The junction had 2 bases not matched to a gene; V was cut back by 7 bases and J by 5 bases.

The V and J genes are TRBV28 and TRBJ1-3, with D uncertain. Trimming removed 4 bases from V and 0 bases from J, with 10 bases in between. CDR1 is MDHEN, CDR2 SYDVKM, per germline. The CDR3 loop spans 15 amino acids. The CDR3 DNA follows: TGTGCCAGCAGTTCCGGAGAGGTCTCTGGAAACACCATATATTTT. Its protein product is CASSSGEVSGNTIYF.

The CDR3 DNA reads as TGTGCCAGCACCCCGGGACAGGATGTCTATGGCTACACCTTC. Translation: CASTPGQDVYGYTF. V usage is TRBV6-2 or TRBV6-3 and J usage is TRBJ1-2; 8 bases agree with TRBD1. Trimming cost V 7 bases and J 4 bases; bases outside gene matches: 8. CDR3 length: 14 amino acids. The germline CDR1 and CDR2 sequences are MNHEY and SVGEGT.

Only a few counts were recorded for this clone. The chain recombines TRBV23-1 with TRBJ1-2; D is unresolved. TRBV23-1 is marked as an open reading frame, function uncertain. V was trimmed by 11 bases and J by 2 bases, leaving 21 bases between them. CDR3 length: 15 residues. The CDR3 coding sequence is TGCGCCTCAACCCCCCTCGGCAGGAGGAACTATGGCTACACCTTC. Its translation is CASTPLGRRNYGYTF.

V gene TRBV18 combines with J gene TRBJ2-7; the D is unclear. The CDR3 loop spans 16 amino acids. Germline V CDR1 and CDR2: KGHSH, LQKENI. Trimming took off 3 bases at V and 3 bases at J, with 18 bases between the two ends. The DNA of the CDR3 is TGTGCCAGCTCACCCTACGTCGCAGGCGTTAACTACGAGCAGTACTTC. The encoded protein is CASSPYVAGVNYEQYF.

The gene calls are TRBV12-5 and TRBJ2-2; no reliable D call. The CDR3 runs to 12 residues. Germline-derived CDR1 and CDR2 are LGHNT and FRNRAP. V lost 1 base to trimming and J lost 4 bases, with 1 base between them. In nucleotides, the CDR3 is TGTGCTAGTGGTTTGGGCACCGGGGAGCTGTTTTTT. This sequence encodes CASGLGTGELFF.

The rearrangement links TRBV28 to TRBJ1-2, with D perhaps matching TRBD1 (5 bases). The CDR3 has 12 residues. Germline values: CDR1 MDHEN, CDR2 SYDVKM. Trimming shortened V by 6 bases and J by 7 bases, and 12 bases separated the two germline ends. The CDR3 loop is CASSSPGVGYTF. The CDR3 DNA is TGTGCCAGCAGCTCGCCGGGGGTTGGCTACACCTTC.

The chain couples TRBV28 to TRBJ2-7; D unclear. Germline loops: CDR1 MDHEN, CDR2 SYDVKM. The CDR3 runs 13 residues. V was pared by 6 bases and J by 3 bases, with 12 bases between. The CDR3 spells CASSSFAVYEQYF. CDR3 bases: TGTGCCAGCAGCTCGTTTGCGGTCTACGAGCAGTACTTC.

The V and J genes are TRBV5-4 and TRBJ1-1, with D maybe TRBD1 (6 bases). Germline V gene sequence: CDR1 SGHNT, CDR2 YYREEE (reference sequence). CDR3 length: 13 amino acids. The V end was cut by 5 bases, the J end by 6 bases, with 14 bases between. CDR3 nucleotides: TGTGCCAGCAGACAGGGCGGGATGGCTGAAGCTTTCTTT. This translates into CASRQGGMAEAFF.

This clone occurred once. The rearrangement joins TRBV6-5 to TRBJ2-7; D possibly corresponds to TRBD1 (5 bases). V shed 6 bases and J shed 1 base, with 7 bases lying between them. The CDR3 runs 12 residues. Germline CDR1 reads MNHEY; CDR2 reads SVGAGI. CDR3 residues: CASRKGSYEQYF. CDR3 in DNA: TGTGCCAGCAGGAAGGGGTCCTACGAGCAGTACTTC.

The chain links TRBV5-4 to TRBJ2-1; 8 bases align to TRBD2. CDR1 and CDR2 from the germline V gene are SGHNT and YYREEE (reference sequence). This CDR3 is 18 amino acids long. Losses at the gene ends were 4 bases for V and 0 bases for J; bases not matched to a gene: 12. CDR3 protein: CASSPLVLGLGSYNEQFF. The CDR3 nucleotides are TGTGCCAGCAGCCCCTTGGTTTTGGGACTAGGCTCCTACAATGAGCAGTTCTTC. The full variable domain, rest sourced from reference TRBV5-4 and TRBJ2-1, is ETGVTQSPTHLIKTRGQQVTLRCSSQSGHNTVSWYQQALGQGPQFIFQYYREEENGRGNFPPRFSGLQFPNYSSELNVNALELDDSALYLCASSPLVLGLGSYNEQFFGPGTRLTVL.

The V gene is TRBV10-2, the J gene TRBJ1-1, with a possible D match to TRBD1 (6 bases). Germline V lookup: CDR1 WSHSY, CDR2 SAAADI. Trimming left V 5 bases short and J 1 base short, with 11 bases between. The CDR3 consists of 14 residues. CDR3 coding DNA: TGCGCCAGCAGTCCGGGACACTCGAACACTGAAGCTTTCTTT. The encoded protein is CASSPGHSNTEAFF.

This chain joins TRBV25-1 and TRBJ2-7; no clear D. Germline-derived CDR1 and CDR2 are MGHDK and SYGVNS. The germline V and J ends were trimmed by 1 base and 9 bases, with 4 bases remaining between them. CDR3 size: 10 residues. The CDR3 DNA reads TGTGCCAGCAGTGAATTTCGGCAGTACTTC. Translation gives CASSEFRQYF.

This clone occurred once. This chain uses TRBV6-2 or TRBV6-3 with TRBJ2-3; D call uncertain. CDR3 length: 11 amino acids. CDR1 and CDR2 (germline): MNHEY, SVGEGT. V was cut by 5 bases and J by 5 bases, with 5 bases left in between. CDR3 amino acids: CASSNQDTQYF. The CDR3 bases are TGTGCCAGCAGTAACCAAGATACGCAGTATTTT.

V is TRBV28 and J is TRBJ1-1, with D hard to call. CDR3 length: 11 amino acids. CDR1 and CDR2 from the germline V gene are MDHEN and SYDVKM. V lost 6 bases, J lost 8 bases, and 10 bases lay in between. CDR3 coding DNA: TGTGCCAGCAGGGCGGTGAACGAAGCTTTCTTT. It translates to CASRAVNEAFF.

The gene calls are TRBV5-1 and TRBJ2-1; no clear D gene. The CDR3 totals 11 residues. Trimming left V 5 bases short and J 8 bases short, with 8 bases between. Germline V gene lookup returns CDR1 SGHRS and CDR2 YFSETQ. The CDR3 DNA reads TGCGCCAGCAGGGAGTTTCATGAGCAGTTCTTC. This translates into CASREFHEQFF.

The chain combines TRBV11-2 with TRBJ1-1; unclear D gene. The ends were cut back, 1 base at V and 6 bases at J, with 9 bases in the middle. The CDR3 is 13 amino acids. CDR1 and CDR2 from the germline V gene are SGHAT and FQNNGV. Here the CDR3 DNA reads TGTGCCAGCAGCTTAGGTGCTAGTCCTGAAGCTTTCTTT. This codes for CASSLGASPEAFF.

This chain uses TRBV28 with TRBJ1-2; TRBD1 might be the D (6 bases). Trimming cost V 9 bases and J 4 bases, with 18 bases left between them. The CDR3 length is 14 residues. Germline assignment: CDR1 MDHEN and CDR2 SYDVKM. The CDR3 DNA follows: TGTGCCAGTAGCACAGGGCCGACGCTCTATGGCTACACCTTC. The encoded protein is CASSTGPTLYGYTF.

J is TRBJ1-3 and V is TRBV10-2; TRBD1 matches at 8 bases. The length of the CDR3 is 16 residues. V trimming: 3 bases; J trimming: 2 bases; junction bases outside the gene matches: 6. Germline lookup yields CDR1 WSHSY and CDR2 SAAADI. The CDR3 spells CASSEKGQVTGNTIYF. Written as DNA, the CDR3 is TGCGCCAGCAGTGAAAAGGGACAGGTGACTGGAAACACCATATATTTT.

The gene calls are TRBV7-3 and TRBJ1-2; 10 bases align to TRBD1. Germline V gives CDR1 SGHTA, CDR2 FQGTGA. CDR3 length: 15 residues. The ends lost 1 base at V and 6 bases at J; junction bases unmatched: 5. Here the CDR3 reads CASSLNPGTGDGYTF. The CDR3 DNA follows: TGTGCCAGCAGCTTAAATCCCGGGACAGGGGATGGCTACACCTTC.

The V call is TRBV25-1, the J call TRBJ1-2, with D perhaps matching TRBD1 (5 bases). The CDR3 length is 13 residues. Germline V gene lookup returns CDR1 MGHDK and CDR2 SYGVNS. Trimming cost V 1 base and J 8 bases, with 11 bases left between them. The DNA of the CDR3 is TGTGCCAGCAGTGAATCGGGGGTCCGGGGCTACACCTTC. It specifies CASSESGVRGYTF.

The chain links TRBV9 to TRBJ2-7, with 9 bases matching TRBD1. The CDR3 sequence is 15 residues long. Germline V gene lookup returns CDR1 SGDLS and CDR2 YYNGEE. J gave up 6 bases and V 2 bases, and 9 bases lay outside the gene matches. The CDR3, as DNA: TGTGCCAGCAGCGTCCGGGACAGGGCTTCGGGCGAGCAGTACTTC. Its protein is CASSVRDRASGEQYF.

This chain connects TRBV10-3 to TRBJ2-1; 10 nucleotides match TRBD2. V lost 2 bases and J lost 7; bases outside the gene matches: 8. This CDR3 is 16 amino acids long. Per the germline V gene, CDR1 is ENHRY and CDR2 is SYGVKD. In DNA, the CDR3 is TGTGCCATCAGTGAGATGACTAGCGGGCGAACAAATGAGCAGTTCTTC. Amino acids: CAISEMTSGRTNEQFF.

The rearrangement uses TRBV4-1 and TRBJ1-4; a possible D gene is TRBD1 (5 bases). CDR3 length: 14 residues. Germline V gene lookup returns CDR1 MGHRA and CDR2 YSYEKL. V lost 1 base and J lost 8, with 11 bases in between. The CDR3 reads CASSQGWGDEKLFF. The CDR3 DNA reads TGCGCCAGCAGCCAAGGATGGGGGGACGAAAAACTGTTTTTT.

The rearrangement links TRBV27 to TRBJ2-1; D gene ambiguous. CDR1 and CDR2 (germline): MNHEY, SMNVEV (reference sequence). The germline V and J ends were trimmed by 5 bases and 5 bases, with 7 bases remaining between them. There are 12 residues in the CDR3. The CDR3, as DNA: TGTGCCAGCAGTCGGTGGGACAATGAGCAGTTCTTC. Protein sequence: CASSRWDNEQFF.

This clone was detected only once. V and J are TRBV7-2 and TRBJ2-7; maybe TRBD2 (6 bases). The CDR3 runs 15 residues. Germline assignment: CDR1 SGHTA and CDR2 FQGNSA. V shed 5 bases and J shed 6 bases, with 20 bases lying between them. CDR3 residues: CASSQTGTHPSEQYF. CDR3 DNA sequence: TGTGCCAGCAGCCAAACCGGGACTCACCCTTCCGAGCAGTACTTC.

In this sample, this clone turned up once. The rearrangement uses TRBV5-1 and TRBJ2-1; weak D call: TRBD2 (6 bases). The CDR3 is 14 amino acids. Trimming stripped 0 bases from V and 8 bases from J, with 12 bases between. Germline CDR1 reads SGHRS; CDR2 reads YFSETQ. As DNA, the CDR3 is TGCGCCAGCAGCTTGGCCGGGGGAAGAGATGAGCAGTTCTTC. Translation: CASSLAGGRDEQFF.